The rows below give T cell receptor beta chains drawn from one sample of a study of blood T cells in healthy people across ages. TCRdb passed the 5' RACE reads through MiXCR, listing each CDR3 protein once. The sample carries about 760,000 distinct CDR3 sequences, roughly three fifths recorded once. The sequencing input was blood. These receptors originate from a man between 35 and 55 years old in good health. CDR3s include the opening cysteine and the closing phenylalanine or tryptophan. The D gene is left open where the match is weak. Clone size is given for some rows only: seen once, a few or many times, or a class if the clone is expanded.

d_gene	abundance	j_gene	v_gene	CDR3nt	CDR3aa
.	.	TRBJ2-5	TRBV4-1	TGCGCCAGCAGTAAAGGGGCTAGATGGTTTTCGGAGACCCAGTACTTC	CASSKGARWFSETQYF
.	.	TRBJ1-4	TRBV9	TGTGCCAGCAGCTCGGCTAATGAAAAACTGTTTTTT	CASSSANEKLFF
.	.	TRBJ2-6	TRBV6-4	TGTGCCAGCAGTGACGATCTCCCCCAGGAAAACTCTGGGGCCAACGTCCTGACTTTC	CASSDDLPQENSGANVLTF
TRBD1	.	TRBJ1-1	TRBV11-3	TGTGCCAGCAGCTCAGAGACAGGGACGGACACTGAAGCTTTCTTT	CASSSETGTDTEAFF
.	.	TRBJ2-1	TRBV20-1	TGCAGTGCTAGAGTGGGCAATAGCTCCTACAATGAGCAGTTCTTC	CSARVGNSSYNEQFF
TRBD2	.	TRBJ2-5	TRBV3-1	TGTGCCAGCAGCTGGAGGGGACTAGCGGGGATCTACAATGAGCAGTACTTC	CASSWRGLAGIYNEQYF
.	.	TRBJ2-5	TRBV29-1	TGCAGCGTTGCGGGGGCAGGGGATGAGCAGTACTTC	CSVAGAGDEQYF
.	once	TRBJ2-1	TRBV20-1	TGCAGTGCTAGGGCATACGGTGAGCAGTTCTTC	CSARAYGEQFF
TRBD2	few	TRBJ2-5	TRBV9	TGTGCCAGCAGCGGAAGACTAGCGGGGCAAGAGACCCAGTACTTC	CASSGRLAGQETQYF
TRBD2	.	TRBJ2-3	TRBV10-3	TGTGCCATCAGCGGACTAGCGGGAGTTAGCGTCGATACGCAGTATTTT	CAISGLAGVSVDTQYF
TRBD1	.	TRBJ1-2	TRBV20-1	TGCAGTGCTATCGGGGGGGGACAGAACTATGGCTACACCTTC	CSAIGGGQNYGYTF
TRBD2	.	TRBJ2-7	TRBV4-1	TGCGCCACCGGGACTAGCGGAGCCTACGAGCAGTACTTC	CATGTSGAYEQYF
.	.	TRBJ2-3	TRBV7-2	TGTGCCAGCAGCTTATTTCCCCGTGCGGGACCCAACACGGATACGCAGTATTTT	CASSLFPRAGPNTDTQYF
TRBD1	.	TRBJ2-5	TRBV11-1	TGTGCCAGCAGCCGGGACAGACCCGTTGAGACCCAGTACTTC	CASSRDRPVETQYF
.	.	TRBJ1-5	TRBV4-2	TGTGCCAGCAGCCAAGTTACGGGGGCTAACAATCAGCCCCAGCATTTT	CASSQVTGANNQPQHF
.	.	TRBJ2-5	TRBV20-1	TGCAGTGCTAGCTATCTGGGGGTGGAGACCCAGTACTTC	CSASYLGVETQYF
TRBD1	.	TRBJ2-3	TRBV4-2	TGTGCCAGCAGCCAAGAATCAGACAGGGTTAGGCGGTTCACAGATACGCAGTATTTT	CASSQESDRVRRFTDTQYF
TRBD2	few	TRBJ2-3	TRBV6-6	TGTGCCAGCAGTTCCAGAGCGGGAACTAGCACAGATACGCAGTATTTT	CASSSRAGTSTDTQYF
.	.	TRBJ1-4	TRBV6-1	TGTGCCAGCAGTGAGGGCCCGGCTAATGAAAAACTGTTTTTT	CASSEGPANEKLFF
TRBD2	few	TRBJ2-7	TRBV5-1	TGCGCCAGCAGCTCCGGGCTAGCGGGGACCTACGAGCAGTACTTC	CASSSGLAGTYEQYF
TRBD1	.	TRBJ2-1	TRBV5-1	TGCGCCAGCAGCGCAGCGGACAGGGCCAACAATGAGCAGTTCTTC	CASSAADRANNEQFF
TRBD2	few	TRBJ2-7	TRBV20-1	TGCAGTGCTAGAGTAGGGACTAGCGGCCAAAGAGGGCAGGTCGAGCAGTACTTC	CSARVGTSGQRGQVEQYF
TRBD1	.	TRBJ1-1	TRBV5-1	TGCGCCAGCAGCATTGACAGGGAAATGAACACTGAAGCTTTCTTT	CASSIDREMNTEAFF
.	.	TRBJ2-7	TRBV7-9	TGTGCCAGCAGCTTCCCAAGGGGTGGACTTAGCTCCTACGAGCAGTACTTC	CASSFPRGGLSSYEQYF
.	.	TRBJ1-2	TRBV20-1	TGCAGTGCCCTCCACCGGGACCATTATGGCTACACCTTC	CSALHRDHYGYTF
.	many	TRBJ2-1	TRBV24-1	TGTGCCACCAGTGATAATAGTGTGGGGAGTCGCAATGAGCAGTTCTTC	CATSDNSVGSRNEQFF
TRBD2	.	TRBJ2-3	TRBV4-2	TGTGCCAGCAGCCAAGGTTCCAGCGGGGCCACAGATACGCAGTATTTT	CASSQGSSGATDTQYF
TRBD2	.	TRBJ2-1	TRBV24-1	TGTGCCACCAGTGATTTGGGACTAGCGGGGAGAAGCTCCTACAATGAGCAGTTCTTC	CATSDLGLAGRSSYNEQFF
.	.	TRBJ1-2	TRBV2	TGTGCCAGGCTTGGGGCGACACATTTAATCGCTAACTATGGCTACACCTTC	CARLGATHLIANYGYTF
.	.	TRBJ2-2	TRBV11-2	TGTGCCAGCAGCTTAGTGGGCGGTAACGGGGAGCTGTTTTTT	CASSLVGGNGELFF
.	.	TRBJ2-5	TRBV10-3	TGTGCCATCAGTGAGTACAGGGCAGAGACCCAGTACTTC	CAISEYRAETQYF
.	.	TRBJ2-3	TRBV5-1	TGCGCCAGCAGCAAGGACAAACCCCATACGCAGTATTTT	CASSKDKPHTQYF
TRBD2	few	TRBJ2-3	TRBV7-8	TGTGCCAGTGCCCGGGACTACAACTCAGATACGCAGTATTTT	CASARDYNSDTQYF
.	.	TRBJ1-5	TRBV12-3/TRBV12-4	TGTGCCAGCAGCAGCAACAGGGACCAACAGCATTTT	CASSSNRDQQHF
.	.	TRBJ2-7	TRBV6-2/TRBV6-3	TGTGCCAGCAGTTACTCGATTAGCGAGCAGTACTTC	CASSYSISEQYF
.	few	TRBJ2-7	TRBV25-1	TGTGCCAGCAACTGGGGGCACGAGCAGTACTTC	CASNWGHEQYF
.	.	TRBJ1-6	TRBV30	TGTGCCTGGAGTCCACGGGGGACATTTGGAAGCTCCTATAATTCACCCCTCCACTTT	CAWSPRGTFGSSYNSPLHF
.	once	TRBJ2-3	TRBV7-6	TGTGCCAGCAGCTTAAGACCCCAAAATAGGATTAGAAGAAGCACAGATACGCAGTATTTT	CASSLRPQNRIRRSTDTQYF
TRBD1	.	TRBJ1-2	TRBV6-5	TGTGCCAGCAGTTCAAGGGACAGGGTGTGGTATGGCTACACCTTC	CASSSRDRVWYGYTF
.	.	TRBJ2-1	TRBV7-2	TGTGCCAGCAGCTCCCAGCGGTCCACAGATACGCAGTTCTTC	CASSSQRSTDTQFF
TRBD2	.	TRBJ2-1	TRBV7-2	TGTGCCAGCAGCTCATTAGCGGGAGTCTATGAGCAGTTCTTC	CASSSLAGVYEQFF
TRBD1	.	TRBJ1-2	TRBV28	TGTGCCAGCAGTTCCCTCGGACAGGAGCGCTACACCTTC	CASSSLGQERYTF
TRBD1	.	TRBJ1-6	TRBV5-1	TGCGCCAGCAGGTTGACAGGGGCCGGGGTGAATTCACCCCTCCACTTT	CASRLTGAGVNSPLHF
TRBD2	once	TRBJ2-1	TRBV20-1	TGCAGTGCTAGGCGGACTAGCGGTAACAATGAGCAGTTCTTC	CSARRTSGNNEQFF
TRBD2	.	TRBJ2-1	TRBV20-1	TGCAGTGCTATGCCCCTAGCGGGGATTTACAATGAGCAGTTCTTC	CSAMPLAGIYNEQFF